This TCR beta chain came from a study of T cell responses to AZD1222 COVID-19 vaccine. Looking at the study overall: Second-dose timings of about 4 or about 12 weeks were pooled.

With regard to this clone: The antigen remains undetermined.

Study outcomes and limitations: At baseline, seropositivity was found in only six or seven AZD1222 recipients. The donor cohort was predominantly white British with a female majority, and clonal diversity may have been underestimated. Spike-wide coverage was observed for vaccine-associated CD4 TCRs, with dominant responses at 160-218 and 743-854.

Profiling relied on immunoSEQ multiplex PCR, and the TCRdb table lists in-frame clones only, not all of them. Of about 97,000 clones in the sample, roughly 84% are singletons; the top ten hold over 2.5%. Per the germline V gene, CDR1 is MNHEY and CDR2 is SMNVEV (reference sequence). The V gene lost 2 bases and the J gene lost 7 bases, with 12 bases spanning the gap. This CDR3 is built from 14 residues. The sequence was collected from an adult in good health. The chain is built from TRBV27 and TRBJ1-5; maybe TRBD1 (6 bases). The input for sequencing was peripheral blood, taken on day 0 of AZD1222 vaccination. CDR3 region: CASSLQGWGQPQHF. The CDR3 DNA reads TGTGCCAGCAGTTTACAGGGGTGGGGGCAGCCCCAGCATTTT.